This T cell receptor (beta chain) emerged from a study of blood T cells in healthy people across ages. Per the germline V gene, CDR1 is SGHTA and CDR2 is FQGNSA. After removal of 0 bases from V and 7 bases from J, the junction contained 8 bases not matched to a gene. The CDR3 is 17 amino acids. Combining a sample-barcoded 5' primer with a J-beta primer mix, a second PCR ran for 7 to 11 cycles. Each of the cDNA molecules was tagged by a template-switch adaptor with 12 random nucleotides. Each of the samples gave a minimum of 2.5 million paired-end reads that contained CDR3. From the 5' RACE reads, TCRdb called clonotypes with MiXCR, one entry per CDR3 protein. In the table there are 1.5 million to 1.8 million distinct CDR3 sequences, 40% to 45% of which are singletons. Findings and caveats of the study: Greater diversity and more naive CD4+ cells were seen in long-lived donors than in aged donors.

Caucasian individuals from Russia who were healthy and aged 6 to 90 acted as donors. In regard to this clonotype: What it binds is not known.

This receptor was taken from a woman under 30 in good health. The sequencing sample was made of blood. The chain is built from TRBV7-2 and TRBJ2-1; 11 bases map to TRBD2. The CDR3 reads CASSLATSSGGMNEQFF. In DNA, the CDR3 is TGTGCCAGCAGCTTAGCGACTTCTAGCGGGGGGATGAATGAGCAGTTCTTC.